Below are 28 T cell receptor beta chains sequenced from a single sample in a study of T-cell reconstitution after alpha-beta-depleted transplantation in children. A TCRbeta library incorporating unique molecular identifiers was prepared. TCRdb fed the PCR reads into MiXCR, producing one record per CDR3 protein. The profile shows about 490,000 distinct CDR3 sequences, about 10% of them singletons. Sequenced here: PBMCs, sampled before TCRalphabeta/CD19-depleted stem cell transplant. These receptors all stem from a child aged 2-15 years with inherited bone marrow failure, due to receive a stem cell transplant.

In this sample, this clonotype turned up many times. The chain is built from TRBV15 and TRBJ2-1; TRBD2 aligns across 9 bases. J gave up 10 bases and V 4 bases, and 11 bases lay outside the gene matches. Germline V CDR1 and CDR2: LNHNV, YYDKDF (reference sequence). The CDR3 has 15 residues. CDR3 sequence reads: CATSKNPGLAGEQFF. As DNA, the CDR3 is TGTGCCACCAGCAAGAATCCGGGACTAGCTGGCGAGCAGTTCTTC.

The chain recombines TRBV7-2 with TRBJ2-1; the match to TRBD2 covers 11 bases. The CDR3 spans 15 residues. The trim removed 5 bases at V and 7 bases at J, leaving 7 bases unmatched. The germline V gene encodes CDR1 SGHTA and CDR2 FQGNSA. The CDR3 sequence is CASSPWLAGGNEQFF. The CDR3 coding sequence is TGTGCCAGCAGCCCCTGGCTAGCGGGAGGAAATGAGCAGTTCTTC.

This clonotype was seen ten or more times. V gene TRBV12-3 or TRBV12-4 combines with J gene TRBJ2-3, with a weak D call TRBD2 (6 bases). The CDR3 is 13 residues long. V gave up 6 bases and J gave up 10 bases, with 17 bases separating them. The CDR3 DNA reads TGTGCCAGCAGCTCCGGGAGTACGCGGGCGCAGTATTTT. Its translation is CASSSGSTRAQYF.

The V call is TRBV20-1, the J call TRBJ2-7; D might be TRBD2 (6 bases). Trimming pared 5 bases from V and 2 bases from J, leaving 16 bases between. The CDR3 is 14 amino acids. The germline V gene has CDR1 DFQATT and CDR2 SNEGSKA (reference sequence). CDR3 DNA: TGCAGTGCTCAAAGGTCGGGAGTCGCCTACGAGCAGTACTTC. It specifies CSAQRSGVAYEQYF.

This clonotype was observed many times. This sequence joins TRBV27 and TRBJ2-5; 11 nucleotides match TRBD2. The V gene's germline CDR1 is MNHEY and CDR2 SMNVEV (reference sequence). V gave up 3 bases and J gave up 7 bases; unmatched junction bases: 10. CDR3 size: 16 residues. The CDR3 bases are TGTGCCAGCAGTTTTGGGGCCGGGACTAGCGGTAGGACCCAGTACTTC. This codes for CASSFGAGTSGRTQYF.

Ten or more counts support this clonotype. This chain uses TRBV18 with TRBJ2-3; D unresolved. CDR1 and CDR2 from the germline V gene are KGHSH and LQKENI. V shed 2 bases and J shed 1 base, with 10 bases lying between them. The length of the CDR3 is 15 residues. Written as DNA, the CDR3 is TGTGCCAGCTCACCATTTAACAGCCGCACAGATACGCAGTATTTT. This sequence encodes CASSPFNSRTDTQYF.

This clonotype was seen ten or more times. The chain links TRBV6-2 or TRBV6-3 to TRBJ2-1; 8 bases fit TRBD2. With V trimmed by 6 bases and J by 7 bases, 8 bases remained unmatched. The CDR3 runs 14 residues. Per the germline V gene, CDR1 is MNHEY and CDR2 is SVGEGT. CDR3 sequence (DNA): TGTGCCAGCAGCCACGGACTAGCCTTGAATGAGCAGTTCTTC. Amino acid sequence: CASSHGLALNEQFF.

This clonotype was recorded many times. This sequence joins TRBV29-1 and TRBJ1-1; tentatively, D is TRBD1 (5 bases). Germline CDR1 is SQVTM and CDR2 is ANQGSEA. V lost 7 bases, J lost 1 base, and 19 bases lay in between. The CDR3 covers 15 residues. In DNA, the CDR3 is TGCAGCGCAGCCCGTCATGGGGGGGGGAACACTGAAGCTTTCTTT. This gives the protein CSAARHGGGNTEAFF. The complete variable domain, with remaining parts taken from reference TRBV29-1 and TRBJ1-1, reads SAVISQKPSRDICQRGTSLTIQCQVDSQVTMMFWYRQQPGQSLTLIATANQGSEATYESGFVIDKFPISRPNLTFSTLTVSNMSPEDSSIYLCSAARHGGGNTEAFFGQGTRLTVV.

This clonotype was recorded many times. The CDR3 nucleotides read TGTGCCAGCACCCCCGAGGTCGGCCACTACGAGCAGTACTTC. Translation: CASTPEVGHYEQYF. J is TRBJ2-7 and V is TRBV27; D is ambiguous. V was trimmed by 7 bases and J by 3 bases, leaving 16 bases between them. Germline loops: CDR1 MNHEY, CDR2 SMNVEV (reference sequence). This CDR3 is built from 14 residues.

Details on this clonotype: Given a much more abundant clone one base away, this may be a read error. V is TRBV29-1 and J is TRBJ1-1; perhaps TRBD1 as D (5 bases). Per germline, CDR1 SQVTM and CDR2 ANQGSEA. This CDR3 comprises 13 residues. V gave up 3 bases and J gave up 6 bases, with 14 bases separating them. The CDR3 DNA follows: TGCAGCGTTGAGGGCAGGGCTGTTTCTGAAGCTTTCTTT. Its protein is CSVEGRAVSEAFF. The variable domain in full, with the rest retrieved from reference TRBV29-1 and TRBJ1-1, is SAVISQKPSRDICQRGTSLTIQCQVDSQVTMMFWYRQQPGQSLTLIATANQGSEATYESGFVIDKFPISRPNLTFSTLTVSNMSPEDSSIYLCSVEGRAVSEAFFGQGTRLTVV.

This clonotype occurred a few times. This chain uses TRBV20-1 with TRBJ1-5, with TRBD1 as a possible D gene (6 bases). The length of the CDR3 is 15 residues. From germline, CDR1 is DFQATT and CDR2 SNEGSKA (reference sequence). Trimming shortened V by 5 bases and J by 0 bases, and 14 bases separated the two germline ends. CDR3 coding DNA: TGCAGTGCTCAATTACAGGGATATAGCAATCAGCCCCAGCATTTT. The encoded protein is CSAQLQGYSNQPQHF.

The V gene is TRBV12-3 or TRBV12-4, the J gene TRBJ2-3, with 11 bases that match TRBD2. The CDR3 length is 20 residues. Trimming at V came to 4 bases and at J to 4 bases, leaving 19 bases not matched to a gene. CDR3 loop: CASSSAYRWGLAESPDTQYF. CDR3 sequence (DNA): TGTGCCAGCAGTTCGGCATACAGGTGGGGACTAGCGGAGTCCCCAGATACGCAGTATTTT.

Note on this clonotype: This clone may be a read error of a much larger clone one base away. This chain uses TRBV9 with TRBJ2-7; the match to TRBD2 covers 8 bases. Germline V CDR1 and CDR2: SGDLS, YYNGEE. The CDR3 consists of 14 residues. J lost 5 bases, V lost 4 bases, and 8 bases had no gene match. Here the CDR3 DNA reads TGTGCCAGCAGCCCCGGGGGGGATAGTGACGAGCAGTACTTC. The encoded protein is CASSPGGDSDEQYF.

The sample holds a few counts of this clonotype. The CDR3 DNA reads as TGCAGTGCTGGAGGGGAGAGGCTCCCCGAGCAGTACTTC. Protein product: CSAGGERLPEQYF. The gene calls are TRBV20-1 and TRBJ2-7, with D perhaps TRBD2 (6 bases). Germline values: CDR1 DFQATT, CDR2 SNEGSKA (reference sequence). Trimming removed 5 bases from V and 6 bases from J, with 17 bases in between. The CDR3 consists of 13 residues.

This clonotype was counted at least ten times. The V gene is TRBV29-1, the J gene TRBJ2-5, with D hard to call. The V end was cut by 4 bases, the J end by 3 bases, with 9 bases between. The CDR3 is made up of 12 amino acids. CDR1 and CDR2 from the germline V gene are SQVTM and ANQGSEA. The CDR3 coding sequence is TGCAGCGTTGTCCCCACAGAAGAGACCCAGTACTTC. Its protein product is CSVVPTEETQYF.

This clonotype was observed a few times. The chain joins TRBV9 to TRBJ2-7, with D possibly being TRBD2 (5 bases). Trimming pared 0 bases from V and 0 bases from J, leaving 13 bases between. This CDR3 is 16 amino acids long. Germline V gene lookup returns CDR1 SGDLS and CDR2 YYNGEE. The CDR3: CASSVGMDLTSYEQYF. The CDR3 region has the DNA TGTGCCAGCAGCGTAGGTATGGACTTAACCTCCTACGAGCAGTACTTC.

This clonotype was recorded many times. CDR3 residues: CATRLSRLAGRTGELFF. DNA of the CDR3: TGTGCCACCAGACTGTCCCGACTAGCGGGAAGGACCGGGGAGCTGTTTTTT. This chain uses TRBV27 with TRBJ2-2, with TRBD2 identical over 11 bases. CDR1 and CDR2 (germline): MNHEY, SMNVEV (reference sequence). CDR3 size: 17 residues. V was clipped by 10 bases and J by 5 bases; unmatched bases: 15.

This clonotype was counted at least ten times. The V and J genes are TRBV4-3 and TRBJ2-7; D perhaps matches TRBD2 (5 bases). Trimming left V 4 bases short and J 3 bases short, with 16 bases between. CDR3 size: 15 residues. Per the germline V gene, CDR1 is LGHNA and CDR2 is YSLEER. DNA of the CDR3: TGCGCCAGCAGCCTTGAGCGGCGGATATACTACGAGCAGTACTTC. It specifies CASSLERRIYYEQYF.

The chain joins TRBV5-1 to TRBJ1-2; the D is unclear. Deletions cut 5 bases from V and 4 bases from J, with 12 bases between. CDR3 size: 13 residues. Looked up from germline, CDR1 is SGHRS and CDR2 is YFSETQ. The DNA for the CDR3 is TGCGCCAGCAGAGCTCCCGGAGTCTATGGCTACACCTTC. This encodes CASRAPGVYGYTF. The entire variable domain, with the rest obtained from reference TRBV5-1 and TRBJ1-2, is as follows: KAGVTQTPRYLIKTRGQQVTLSCSPISGHRSVSWYQQTPGQGLQFLFEYFSETQRNKGNFPGRFSGRQFSNSRSEMNVSTLELGDSALYLCASRAPGVYGYTFGSGTRLTVV.

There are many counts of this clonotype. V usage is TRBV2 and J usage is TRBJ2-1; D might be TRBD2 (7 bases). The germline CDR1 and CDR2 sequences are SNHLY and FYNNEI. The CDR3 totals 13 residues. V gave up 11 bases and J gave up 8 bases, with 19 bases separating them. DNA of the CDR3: TGTGCCGGGGGGGCGGATCCAAGGGATGAGCAGTTCTTC. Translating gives CAGGADPRDEQFF.

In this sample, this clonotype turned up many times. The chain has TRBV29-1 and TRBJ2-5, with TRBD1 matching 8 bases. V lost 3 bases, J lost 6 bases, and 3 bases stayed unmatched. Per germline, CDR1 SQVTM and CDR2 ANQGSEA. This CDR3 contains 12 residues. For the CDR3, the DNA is TGCAGCGTTGAGGCAGGGGGCCAGACCCAGTACTTC. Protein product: CSVEAGGQTQYF.

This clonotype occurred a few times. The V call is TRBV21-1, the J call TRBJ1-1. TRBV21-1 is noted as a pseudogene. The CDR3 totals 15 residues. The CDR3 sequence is CASSKDSRAGTEAFF. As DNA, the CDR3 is TGTGCCAGCAGCAAAGATAGCAGGGCGGGCACTGAAGCTTTCTTT.

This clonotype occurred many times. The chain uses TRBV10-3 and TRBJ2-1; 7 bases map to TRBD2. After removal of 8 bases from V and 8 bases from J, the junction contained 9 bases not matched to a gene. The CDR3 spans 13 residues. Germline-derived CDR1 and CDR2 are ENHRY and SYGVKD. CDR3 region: CAIASGVPDEQFF. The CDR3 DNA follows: TGTGCCATCGCCAGCGGGGTCCCGGATGAGCAGTTCTTC.

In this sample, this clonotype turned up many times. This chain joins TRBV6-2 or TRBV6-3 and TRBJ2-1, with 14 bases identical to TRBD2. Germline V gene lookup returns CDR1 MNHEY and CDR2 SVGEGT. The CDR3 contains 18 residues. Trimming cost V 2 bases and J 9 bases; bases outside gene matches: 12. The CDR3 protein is CASSYRPGTSGSYGEQFF. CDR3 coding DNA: TGTGCCAGCAGTTACCGTCCCGGGACTAGCGGGAGTTATGGTGAGCAGTTCTTC.

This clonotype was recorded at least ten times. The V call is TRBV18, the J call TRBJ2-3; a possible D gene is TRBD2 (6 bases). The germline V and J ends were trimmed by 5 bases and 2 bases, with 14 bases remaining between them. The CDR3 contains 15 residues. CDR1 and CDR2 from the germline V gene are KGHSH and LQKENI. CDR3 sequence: CASSSRDLITDTQYF. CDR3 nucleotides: TGTGCCAGCTCAAGCCGGGACTTGATCACAGATACGCAGTATTTT.

The CDR3 loop reads CASSLVSATYEQYF. The CDR3, as DNA: TGTGCCAGCAGCTTAGTTAGCGCCACCTACGAGCAGTACTTC. The chain recombines TRBV13 with TRBJ2-7; TRBD2 is a possible D gene (5 bases). The CDR3 covers 14 residues. The germline V gene encodes CDR1 PRHDT and CDR2 FYEKMQ (reference sequence). The V end was cut by 1 base, the J end by 2 bases, with 9 bases between.

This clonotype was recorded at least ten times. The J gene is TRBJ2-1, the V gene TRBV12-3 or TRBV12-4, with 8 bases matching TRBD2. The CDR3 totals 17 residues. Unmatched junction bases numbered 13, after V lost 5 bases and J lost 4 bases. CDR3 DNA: TGTGCCAGCAGTCGACCCAGCGGGAGTTCGGTATACAATGAGCAGTTCTTC. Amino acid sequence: CASSRPSGSSVYNEQFF.

The CDR3 region has the DNA TGTGCCAGCAGACCATCCTCGGGTGGAGTACCCTACGAGCAGTACTTC. It codes for CASRPSSGGVPYEQYF. This sequence joins TRBV12-3 or TRBV12-4 and TRBJ2-7; D not resolved. V lost 6 bases to trimming and J lost 2 bases, with 20 bases between them. The CDR3 contains 16 residues.